Reported below is one TCR beta chain. Its antigen is unidentified. cDNA synthesis used the whole RNA isolate, giving expressed TCRB sequences. The data were produced by immunoSEQ multiplex PCR, yet TCRdb's version contains in-frame clones alone and is incomplete. The table includes 450,000 or so clones, over 9.5% detected once. CDR1 and CDR2 (germline): MNHNY, SVGAGI (reference sequence). The CDR3 length is 15 residues. V lost 6 bases and J lost 7; bases outside the gene matches: 8. These data originate in a study of beta chain features in type 1 diabetes. Whole-study findings and limits: In patients and controls equally, PCR might favor templates that are shorter.

This chain uses TRBV6-6 with TRBJ2-4; TRBD2 agrees at 11 bases. Input material: naive CD4+ T cells from blood. This receptor was obtained from a woman in her late teens or twenties in good health. CDR3 loop: CASSRLAGLWNIQYF. The CDR3 DNA reads TGTGCCAGCAGCCGACTAGCGGGACTTTGGAACATTCAGTACTTC.